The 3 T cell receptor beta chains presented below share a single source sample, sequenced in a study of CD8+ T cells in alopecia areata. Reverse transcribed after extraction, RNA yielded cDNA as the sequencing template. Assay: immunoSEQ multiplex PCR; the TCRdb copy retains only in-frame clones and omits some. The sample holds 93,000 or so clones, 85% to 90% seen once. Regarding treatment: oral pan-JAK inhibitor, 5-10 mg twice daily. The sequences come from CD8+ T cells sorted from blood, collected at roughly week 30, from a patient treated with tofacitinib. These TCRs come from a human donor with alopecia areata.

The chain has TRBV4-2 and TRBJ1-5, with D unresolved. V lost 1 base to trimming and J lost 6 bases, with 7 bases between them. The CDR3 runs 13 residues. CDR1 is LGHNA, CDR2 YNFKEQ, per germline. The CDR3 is CASSQVKGQPQHF. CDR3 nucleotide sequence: TGTGCCAGCAGCCAAGTAAAGGGTCAGCCCCAGCATTTT.

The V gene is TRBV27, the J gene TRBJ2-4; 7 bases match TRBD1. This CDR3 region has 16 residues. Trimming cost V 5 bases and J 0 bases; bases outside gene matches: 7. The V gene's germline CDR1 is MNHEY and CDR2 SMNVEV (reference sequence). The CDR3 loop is CASSPRTGLAKNIQYF. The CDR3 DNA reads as TGTGCCAGCAGTCCCCGGACAGGCTTAGCCAAAAACATTCAGTACTTC.

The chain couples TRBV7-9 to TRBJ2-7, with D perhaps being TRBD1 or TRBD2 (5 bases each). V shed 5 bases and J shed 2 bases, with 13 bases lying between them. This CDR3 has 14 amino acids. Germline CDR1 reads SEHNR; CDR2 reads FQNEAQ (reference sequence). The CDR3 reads CASSPGLGAYEQYF. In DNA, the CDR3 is TGTGCCAGCAGCCCGGGCCTGGGGGCCTACGAGCAGTACTTC. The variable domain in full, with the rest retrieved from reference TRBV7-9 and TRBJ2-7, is DTGVSQNPRHKITKRGQNVTFRCDPISEHNRLYWYRQTLGQGPEFLTYFQNEAQLEKSRLLSDRFSAERPKGSFSTLEIQRTEQGDSAMYLCASSPGLGAYEQYFGPGTRLTVT.